These 2 T cell receptor beta chains share one sample of origin, sequenced in a study of blood T cell repertoires in COVID-19. The data were produced by immunoSEQ multiplex PCR, yet TCRdb's version contains in-frame clones alone and is incomplete. The profile shows 200,000 to 300,000 clones, around 88% of them singletons. What was sequenced was peripheral blood. The receptors derive from a woman aged 80 or over with COVID-19, enrolled during active disease.

CDR3 in DNA: TGTGCCAGCAGCCAATGGGACAGGGGAGTGCGGGCTGAAGCTTTCTTT. Translation gives CASSQWDRGVRAEAFF. This chain connects TRBV3-1 (or the pseudogene TRBV3-2) to TRBJ1-1; 10 bases align to TRBD1. The germline gives CDR1 LGHDT, CDR2 YNNKEL (reference sequence). The trim removed 2 bases at V and 6 bases at J, leaving 9 bases unmatched. This CDR3 contains 16 residues.

As DNA, the CDR3 is TGCAGCGTTAAGAACTTAGTGGGGGCGAATGGCTACACCTTC. Translated, it gives CSVKNLVGANGYTF. The chain combines TRBV29-1 with TRBJ1-2; D might be TRBD1 (6 bases). Between the trimmed V and J ends, which lost 5 bases and 6 bases, there was a span of 19 bases. The CDR3 spans 14 residues. In germline, CDR1 is SQVTM, CDR2 ANQGSEA.